This TCR beta chain comes out of a study of Ad26.COV2.S vaccination and SARS-CoV-2 variants. Looking at the study overall: Once or twice, 56 days apart, Ad26.COV2.S was delivered intramuscularly. Overall study results and limits: The study found similar non-spike TCR breadth in vaccine and placebo recipients.

As for treatment: about 20 received Ad26.COV2.S at low or high dose, single or two shots; roughly 5 received placebo; per-sample allocation not given. Collection of samples fell on day 63 after the first vaccine or placebo injection. The individual, an adult aged 18-55 years, was a donor in Boston. Comments on this clone: No antigen is known for it.

The CDR3 sequence is 16 residues long. Germline V gives CDR1 SGHKS, CDR2 YYEKEE (reference sequence). V gave up 4 bases and J gave up 6 bases; unmatched junction bases: 13. Measured with immunoSEQ multiplex PCR; TCRdb has only the in-frame clones, and not every one. The sample yields roughly 500,000 clones, roughly nine tenths seen once. Sequenced material: peripheral blood, taken in a trial of Ad26.COV2.S vaccine versus placebo. This rearrangement joins TRBV5-5 to TRBJ1-5; TRBD1 matches 7 bases. This TCR was recovered from a person aged 18 to 59 who received the Ad26.COV2.S COVID-19 vaccine or a placebo. This chain's CDR3 is CASSLKGRGSGQPQHF. CDR3 in DNA: TGTGCCAGCAGCCTAAAAGGCAGGGGGTCAGGTCAGCCCCAGCATTTT. Combining the CDR3 with reference TRBV5-5 and TRBJ1-5 gives the whole variable domain DAGVTQSPTHLIKTRGQQVTLRCSPISGHKSVSWYQQVLGQGPQFIFQYYEKEERGRGNFPDRFSARQFPNYSSELNVNALLLGDSALYLCASSLKGRGSGQPQHFGDGTRLSIL.